This entry lists 25 T cell receptor beta chains sequenced from one sample in a study of molecular identifiers for immune sequencing clone quantification. Via MiXCR, TCRdb re-called the PCR reads, giving one row per CDR3 protein. The sample consists of about 510,000 distinct CDR3 sequences, about a fifth of them appearing once. Sequencing was carried out using naive CD8+ T cells from blood, with Jurkat cell RNA spiked in. Specified subset: FACS-sorted CD8+CD4-CCR7+CD45RA+ naive T cells. The receptors originated from a human donor in good health. Some libraries in this study had Jurkat cell RNA spiked in.

This clonotype has only a few counts. This chain connects TRBV7-9 to TRBJ2-7; D call uncertain. The CDR3 extends over 13 amino acids. With 8 bases removed from V and 5 bases from J, the gap between germline ends came to 16 bases. Germline V lookup: CDR1 SEHNR, CDR2 FQNEAQ (reference sequence). The CDR3 loop is CASGSGRLHEQYF. The CDR3 nucleotides read TGTGCCAGCGGGTCAGGCCGGTTACACGAGCAGTACTTC.

The chain employs TRBV29-1 and TRBJ2-1; 13 bases map to TRBD2. There are 15 residues in the CDR3. The V gene's germline CDR1 is SQVTM and CDR2 ANQGSEA. V shed 5 bases, J shed 2 bases, and the junction held 3 bases outside the gene matches. The CDR3 bases are TGCAGCGTTTATGGGACTAGCGGGACCTACAATGAGCAGTTCTTC. Its protein is CSVYGTSGTYNEQFF.

This clonotype was observed at least ten times. In DNA, the CDR3 is TGTGCCAGCAAGTTAGGCCCCTTTCTCCGCGGGAGGGACACAGATACGCAGTATTTT. It yields the protein CASKLGPFLRGRDTDTQYF. The rearrangement links TRBV28 to TRBJ2-3; 9 bases match TRBD2. The CDR3 spans 19 residues. V shed 7 bases, J shed 2 bases, and the junction held 19 bases outside the gene matches. Germline CDR1 reads MDHEN; CDR2 reads SYDVKM.

There are many counts of this clonotype. CDR3 in amino acids: CSVDGGSNTEAFF. Written as DNA, the CDR3 is TGCAGCGTTGATGGGGGATCGAACACTGAAGCTTTCTTT. This rearrangement joins TRBV29-1 to TRBJ1-1; TRBD1 might be the D (5 bases). Germline V gene data show CDR1 as SQVTM and CDR2 as ANQGSEA. This CDR3 spans 13 amino acids. V dropped 3 bases and J dropped 1 base, with 9 bases sitting between them.

The chain uses TRBV19 and TRBJ1-1; tentatively, D is TRBD1 (6 bases). From germline, CDR1 is LNHDA and CDR2 SQIVND (reference sequence). V dropped 3 bases and J dropped 3 bases, with 14 bases sitting between them. The CDR3 is 15 amino acids. CDR3 bases: TGTGCCAGTAGTATTCTCCCAGGGGAATACACTGAAGCTTTCTTT. It specifies CASSILPGEYTEAFF.

This clonotype has more than one count but fewer than ten. The DNA of the CDR3 is TGTGCCAGCAGTTCACATGCCGGGCCCCAAGAGACCCAGTACTTC. Translating gives CASSSHAGPQETQYF. The gene calls are TRBV27 and TRBJ2-5, with no clear D. Per germline, CDR1 MNHEY and CDR2 SMNVEV (reference sequence). With 4 bases removed from V and 1 base from J, the gap between germline ends came to 13 bases. This CDR3 contains 15 residues.

In its sample, this clonotype was seen many times. This chain connects TRBV20-1 to TRBJ1-1; D gene ambiguous. The CDR3 loop spans 13 amino acids. Deletions cut 3 bases from V and 1 base from J, with 9 bases between. The germline V gene encodes CDR1 DFQATT and CDR2 SNEGSKA (reference sequence). CDR3: CSARSDTNTEAFF. In nucleotides, the CDR3 is TGCAGTGCTAGGTCCGATACGAACACTGAAGCTTTCTTT.

This clonotype was seen only a few times. The chain joins TRBV9 to TRBJ2-5; 10 bases line up with TRBD2. The V and J ends lost 4 bases and 5 bases, in that order; junction bases with no gene match: 5. Germline CDR1 SGDLS, CDR2 YYNGEE. The CDR3 has 14 amino acids. CDR3 sequence reads: CASSLAGVDETQYF. Here the CDR3 DNA reads TGTGCCAGCAGCCTAGCGGGAGTTGACGAGACCCAGTACTTC. The full variable domain, in which reference TRBV9 and TRBJ2-5 provide the parts outside the CDR3, is DSGVTQTPKHLITATGQRVTLRCSPRSGDLSVYWYQQSLDQGLQFLIQYYNGEERAKGNILERFSAQQFPDLHSELNLSSLELGDSALYFCASSLAGVDETQYFGPGTRLLVL.

The CDR3 region has the DNA TGTGCCATCAGTGAGCTAGAAACTCGGGGCGAGCAGTACTTC. Its protein product is CAISELETRGEQYF. V usage is TRBV10-3 and J usage is TRBJ2-7; D might be TRBD2 (5 bases). The CDR3 consists of 14 residues. Germline loops: CDR1 ENHRY, CDR2 SYGVKD. V shed 2 bases and J shed 6 bases, with 14 bases lying between them.

On this clonotype: Just one base apart from a much larger clone, this may be a read error. The final CDR3 position lacks the conserved phenylalanine or tryptophan, pointing to a likely read error. The chain carries TRBV10-3 and TRBJ2-7; perhaps D is TRBD1 or TRBD2 (6 bases each). Trimming removed 2 bases from V and 5 bases from J, with 10 bases in between. The CDR3 runs 13 residues. Germline CDR1 reads ENHRY; CDR2 reads SYGVKD. CDR3 DNA: TGTGCCATCAGTGAGGAGGGGGAGGACGAGCAGTACCTC. Residues: CAISEEGEDEQYL.

About this clonotype itself: A clone one base away is much larger, so this may be a read error. The V and J genes are TRBV5-3 and TRBJ2-7, with 7 bases identical to TRBD2. TRBV5-3 is an ORF, with its function uncertain. CDR3 length equals 16 residues. The CDR3 region has the DNA TGTGCCAGCAGCTTGGTCGCGAGCGGCGGGAGATACGAGCGGTACTTC. Its protein product is CASSLVASGGRYERYF.

Worth noting for this clonotype: A junction end diverges from the germline sequence, so it may reflect a read error. V is TRBV6-2 or TRBV6-3 and J is TRBJ2-7; a possible D gene is TRBD1 (5 bases). The germline CDR1 and CDR2 sequences are MNHEY and SVGEGT. This CDR3 spans 13 amino acids. CDR3 DNA sequence: TGTGCCTGCAGTTACCTTGACAGCTACGAGCAGTACTTC. Encoded protein: CACSYLDSYEQYF.

This clonotype has only a few counts. V is TRBV10-3 and J is TRBJ1-5, with D perhaps TRBD1 (5 bases). This CDR3 has 19 amino acids. Trimming stripped 1 base from V and 5 bases from J, with 24 bases between. Germline V gene data show CDR1 as ENHRY and CDR2 as SYGVKD. Written as DNA, the CDR3 is TGTGCCATCAGTGAGTTCCTATCGAGTTGGGCCGACAGATATCAGCCCCAGCATTTT. Protein product: CAISEFLSSWADRYQPQHF.

In its sample, this clonotype was seen once. One end of the junction fails to match germline, which may point to a read error. The chain couples TRBV5-6 to TRBJ2-7, with 13 positions matching TRBD2. This CDR3 spans 16 amino acids. Per the germline V gene, CDR1 is SGHDT and CDR2 is YYEEEE. In nucleotides, the CDR3 is TGTGCCAGCAGCGGAATGGGACTAGCGGGAACCTACGAGCAGTGCTTC. The encoded protein is CASSGMGLAGTYEQCF.

Regarding this clonotype: A read error may explain this, as a much larger clone is one base away. J is TRBJ1-4 and V is TRBV27, with TRBD1 identical over 8 bases. This CDR3 is 14 amino acids long. The germline CDR1 and CDR2 sequences are MNHEY and SMNVEV (reference sequence). The CDR3 sequence is CASSLGQGAEKLSF. CDR3 nucleotide sequence: TGTGCCAGCAGTTTAGGTCAGGGGGCTGAAAAACTGTCTTTT.

Details on this clonotype: This may be a read error: a much more frequent sequence differs by one nucleotide. The genes are TRBV25-1 and TRBJ2-5; tentative D call: TRBD2 (5 bases). Trimming took 1 base from V and 7 from J, leaving 13 bases between them. Per germline, CDR1 MGHDK and CDR2 SYGVNS. This CDR3 region has 14 residues. CDR3 bases: TGTGCCAGCAGTGAATTCGGAGGAGGAGGGACCCAGTACTTC. Its protein product is CASSEFGGGGTQYF.

At least ten counts were recorded for this clonotype. The J gene is TRBJ2-6, the V gene TRBV9; unclear D gene. CDR3 length: 14 residues. Trimming took 3 bases from V and 0 from J, leaving 4 bases between them. Germline-derived CDR1 and CDR2 are SGDLS and YYNGEE. CDR3 loop: CASSAVSGANVLTF. CDR3 in DNA: TGTGCCAGCAGCGCAGTCTCTGGGGCCAACGTCCTGACTTTC.

The chain uses TRBV29-1 and TRBJ2-1, with 9 nucleotides matching TRBD1. V lost 3 bases, J lost 15 bases, and 21 bases stayed unmatched. This CDR3 contains 16 residues. Germline V gene lookup returns CDR1 SQVTM and CDR2 ANQGSEA. The CDR3 DNA follows: TGCAGCGTTGAGCCATTCACAGGGGGCCCGACCGGCGTTTGGTTCTTC. Protein sequence: CSVEPFTGGPTGVWFF.

This clonotype was seen a few times. V and J are TRBV5-6 and TRBJ2-7; D not resolved. This CDR3 has 13 amino acids. Trimming removed 3 bases from V and 6 bases from J, with 13 bases in between. Germline V gene lookup returns CDR1 SGHDT and CDR2 YYEEEE. CDR3 in amino acids: CASSSKFSSEQYF. CDR3 in DNA: TGTGCCAGCAGCTCGAAGTTTAGTTCCGAGCAGTACTTC.

This clonotype was seen at least ten times. This rearrangement joins TRBV19 to TRBJ1-5; tentatively, D is TRBD1 (5 bases). V was pared by 4 bases and J by 5 bases, with 9 bases between. Germline-derived CDR1 and CDR2 are LNHDA and SQIVND (reference sequence). This CDR3 region has 13 residues. The CDR3 is CASSSAGHQPQHF. Here the CDR3 DNA reads TGTGCCAGTAGTAGCGCAGGGCATCAGCCCCAGCATTTT.

The V and J genes are TRBV27 and TRBJ2-7; weak D call: TRBD1 (6 bases). Germline CDR1 is MNHEY and CDR2 is SMNVEV (reference sequence). The CDR3 totals 14 residues. Trimming shortened V by 2 bases and J by 7 bases, and 15 bases separated the two germline ends. CDR3 sequence: CASSLPTQGWEQYF. The CDR3 nucleotides read TGTGCCAGCAGTTTACCCACACAGGGCTGGGAGCAGTACTTC.

This chain uses TRBV30 with TRBJ2-5, with 10 bases matching TRBD2. The ends lost 0 bases at V and 9 bases at J; junction bases unmatched: 10. This CDR3 is built from 15 residues. Germline assignment: CDR1 GTSNPN and CDR2 SVGIG (reference sequence). This chain's CDR3 is CAWSVAGGPREAQYF. The CDR3 coding sequence is TGTGCCTGGAGTGTAGCGGGGGGGCCGAGGGAGGCCCAGTACTTC.

The J gene is TRBJ2-1, the V gene TRBV5-6; 8 bases match TRBD2. Per the germline V gene, CDR1 is SGHDT and CDR2 is YYEEEE. The CDR3 spans 16 residues. Trimming cost V 0 bases and J 0 bases; bases outside gene matches: 2. The CDR3 sequence: CASSLGGRPSYNEQFF. The DNA of the CDR3 is TGTGCCAGCAGCTTGGGCGGGAGGCCCTCCTACAATGAGCAGTTCTTC.

As regards this clonotype: The conserved phenylalanine or tryptophan normally closing the CDR3 is absent here, so this likely arose from a read error. The rearrangement links TRBV6-5 to TRBJ1-6; 7 nucleotides agree with TRBD1. The CDR3 has 14 amino acids. Germline-derived CDR1 and CDR2 are MNHEY and SVGAGI. V was pared by 0 bases and J by 7 bases, with 0 bases of the junction left unmatched. DNA for the CDR3: TGTGCCAGCAGTTACTCAGGGGGCAATTCACCCCTCCACTCT. It codes for CASSYSGGNSPLHS.

The table lists this clonotype with many counts. The chain carries TRBV7-9 and TRBJ2-3, with 7 nucleotides matching TRBD2. Germline V lookup: CDR1 SEHNR, CDR2 FQNEAQ (reference sequence). V shed 6 bases, J shed 0 bases, and the junction held 6 bases outside the gene matches. The CDR3 sequence is 15 residues long. CDR3 in amino acids: CASSGEGESTDTQYF. CDR3 nucleotides: TGTGCCAGCAGTGGGGAGGGAGAGAGCACAGATACGCAGTATTTT.